This T cell receptor beta chain appears in the sequencing data of a study of cytotoxic CD8 clonotypes in ibrutinib-treated CLL (dated by TCRdb to 2020 to 2022). Study-level background: In this cohort, some 16 patients were treatment-naive and approximately ten were relapsed/refractory, while fewer than 18 had unmutated IGHV. Partial responses were observed in roughly 24 patients and complete responses in 2; after a median follow-up of 68 months, remission was maintained in 14 patients and progression was observed in roughly twelve. Samples at response were collected after a median of around twelve months of treatment, with a range of roughly 6 to 40 months. On average, each sample yielded 250,000 to 300,000 productive templates and over 90,000 productive rearrangements. Of the roughly 90 participants in the trial, 25 to 30 had longitudinal samples available. Cryopreserved peripheral blood mononuclear cells were obtained before treatment, at response, and at either sustained remission or disease progression. General findings and caveats noted by the study authors: At baseline, clonality was higher than in age-matched healthy donors and showed a strong correlation with circulating CD8+ T-cell counts. Clonality increased at ibrutinib response, stayed stable in sustained remission, and fell back toward baseline at progression. Public clonotypes were rare and either shrank or stayed stable during treatment, and the rise in clonality at ibrutinib response reflected expansion of private clonotypes. Sampling times were not matched between patients in sustained remission and patients whose disease was progressing, and lymph node repertoires were not examined.

For TCR beta library preparation, about 2.2 micrograms of genomic DNA was extracted from cryopreserved PBMCs. High-throughput TCR beta sequencing was performed on longitudinal blood samples from CLL patients receiving ibrutinib monotherapy. The patients took part in an open-label, single-center phase 2 trial of ibrutinib monotherapy. As concerns this clone: What antigen it recognizes has not been identified. Base qualities are not provided; no much larger clone lies one nucleotide away.

The CDR3 holds 13 amino acids from the cysteine to the phenylalanine. Only the CDR3 DNA stays, 39 bases, in frame from base 1. The germline V gene supplies CDR1 MDHEN and CDR2 SYDVKM. The junction carries 11 bases between V and J, which are trimmed by 4 bases and 10 bases respectively. A MiSeq instrument was used for deep resolution sequencing, which targeted depths ranging from 1 in 1 million up to 1 in 200,000 T cells, with coverage averaging 10x for each clonotype. The immunoSEQ hsTCRB Kit was used to generate TCR beta libraries. The authors processed their data as follows. Data were analyzed with ImmunoSEQ Data Assistant and ImmunoSEQ Analyzer, with V, D and J genes assigned per IMGT definitions. Clonality, which ranges from 0 to 1, was calculated as one minus the normalized Shannon entropy of productive rearrangement frequencies. Public clonotype analysis was restricted to overrepresented clonotypes comprising at least 0.05% of each patient's repertoire. Repertoires from roughly 13 age-matched healthy donors in immuneACCESS were used as clonality controls. TCRdb re-hosts the immuneACCESS table, in-frame sequences only. Its copies lack some clones; in the studies checked, an unresolved V gene accounts for under half of them, and the cause for the rest is not known. D and trimming were read from the DNA, whereas the V and J calls and clone size are those reported in that table. Counted in this sample were 35,000 to 45,000 clones; around 53% of them appeared once. The ten largest clones add up to about 20% of the sample.

This clonotype was obtained from a human donor with chronic lymphocytic leukemia. Material: PBMCs, obtained before ibrutinib treatment. The chain is encoded by TRBV28 joined to TRBJ1-6; there is no confident call for the D gene. The CDR3 sequence is CASSSGLQSPLHF. In nucleotide form, the sequence is TGTGCCAGCAGTTCAGGTTTACAATCACCCCTCCACTTT.